These 32 T cell receptor beta chains originate from one sample sequenced in a study of T-cell memory formation after mild COVID-19. TCRdb reanalysed the 5' RACE reads using MiXCR and keeps one entry per CDR3 protein. The sample has approximately 60,000 distinct CDR3 sequences, 9.5% seen once. Sequenced sample: PBMCs or a T cell subset sorted from them (not recorded which). These receptors were collected from a man between 18 and 29 years old who had mild COVID-19 (a few samples of this study predate the infection). Cell type and time point are not known.

The J gene is TRBJ2-5, the V gene TRBV5-1, with TRBD1 as a possible D gene (6 bases). Germline-derived CDR1 and CDR2 are SGHRS and YFSETQ. V lost 1 base to trimming and J lost 3 bases, with 13 bases between them. The CDR3 runs 15 residues. CDR3 bases: TGCGCCAGCAGCTTGTCTTACAGGGTTGAAGAGACCCAGTACTTC. It translates to CASSLSYRVEETQYF.

V usage is TRBV19 and J usage is TRBJ2-2; 9 nucleotides agree with TRBD1. The junction had 13 bases not matched to a gene; V was cut back by 5 bases and J by 6 bases. The CDR3 runs to 17 residues. Germline CDR1 LNHDA, CDR2 SQIVND (reference sequence). The CDR3 reads CASSPRWTGDFAGELFF. DNA for the CDR3: TGTGCCAGTAGTCCTCGATGGACAGGGGATTTCGCCGGGGAGCTGTTTTTT.

The rearrangement links TRBV20-1 to TRBJ1-1; 8 bases line up with TRBD1. V lost 2 bases and J lost 3; bases outside the gene matches: 8. The germline gives CDR1 DFQATT, CDR2 SNEGSKA (reference sequence). CDR3 length equals 15 residues. The CDR3 here is CSARPVTGVYTEAFF. Written as DNA, the CDR3 is TGCAGTGCTAGACCTGTGACAGGGGTTTACACTGAAGCTTTCTTT.

In its sample, this clonotype was seen many times. The rearrangement joins TRBV12-3 or TRBV12-4 to TRBJ2-3; D is ambiguous. V was shortened by 6 bases and J by 6 bases, with 10 bases between the two germline ends. The CDR3 is 12 amino acids. The CDR3 reads CASSLPPDTQYF. The CDR3 nucleotides read TGTGCCAGCAGCTTGCCCCCGGATACGCAGTATTTT.

This clonotype has just a few counts. This chain joins TRBV7-2 and TRBJ1-2, with D maybe TRBD1 (5 bases). The CDR3 is 12 amino acids. The germline V gene encodes CDR1 SGHTA and CDR2 FQGNSA. V shed 5 bases and J shed 6 bases, with 10 bases lying between them. CDR3 nucleotides: TGTGCCAGCAGCGTCGACAGCCATGGCTACACCTTC. This translates into CASSVDSHGYTF.

This clonotype was detected only a few times. This chain uses TRBV29-1 with TRBJ1-2; weak D call: TRBD1 (6 bases). The germline V gene encodes CDR1 SQVTM and CDR2 ANQGSEA. This CDR3 contains 13 residues. V dropped 8 bases and J dropped 0 bases, with 13 bases sitting between them. This CDR3 is CSTLGDTNYGYTF. DNA for the CDR3: TGCAGCACTTTAGGGGACACTAACTATGGCTACACCTTC.

The genes are TRBV7-9 and TRBJ2-1, with a tentative D call TRBD1 (6 bases). Trimming shortened V by 1 base and J by 2 bases, and 9 bases separated the two germline ends. CDR3 length equals 15 residues. Germline loops: CDR1 SEHNR, CDR2 FQNEAQ (reference sequence). The CDR3 DNA reads TGTGCCAGCAGCTTAGGGCAGGGGACCTACAATGAGCAGTTCTTC. Translation: CASSLGQGTYNEQFF.

This clonotype was observed a few times. The chain carries TRBV7-2 and TRBJ1-5; 9 bases fit TRBD1. This CDR3 spans 15 amino acids. Germline V gene sequence: CDR1 SGHTA, CDR2 FQGNSA. Trimming removed 5 bases from V and 5 bases from J; junction bases left unmatched: 7. CDR3: CASSKQGALDQPQHF. For the CDR3, the DNA is TGTGCCAGCAGCAAACAGGGGGCTTTGGATCAGCCCCAGCATTTT.

The chain has TRBV4-3 and TRBJ2-5; D gene unclear. The length of the CDR3 is 15 residues. With 0 bases removed from V and 5 bases from J, the gap between germline ends came to 13 bases. Looked up from germline, CDR1 is LGHNA and CDR2 is YSLEER. CDR3 coding DNA: TGCGCCAGCAGCCAAGAAGTCTTCAGCGTTGAGACCCAGTACTTC. Translated, it gives CASSQEVFSVETQYF.

This clonotype was counted between two and nine times. CDR3 region: CASSPRDRAYEQYV. CDR3 DNA: TGTGCCAGCTCACCACGGGACAGGGCTTACGAGCAGTACGTC. The chain carries TRBV18 and TRBJ2-7; TRBD1 matches 9 bases. Per germline, CDR1 KGHSH and CDR2 LQKENI. J gave up 4 bases and V 1 base, and 2 bases lay outside the gene matches. This CDR3 comprises 14 residues.

This clonotype was seen ten or more times. The chain employs TRBV5-1 and TRBJ1-1, with D unresolved. CDR1 SGHRS and CDR2 YFSETQ come from the germline V gene. CDR3 length equals 14 residues. Trimming stripped 0 bases from V and 1 base from J, with 7 bases between. The DNA of the CDR3 is TGCGCCAGCAGCTTGGACAGCTCGAACACTGAAGCTTTCTTT. It translates to CASSLDSSNTEAFF.

This clonotype was seen a few times. This sequence joins TRBV18 and TRBJ2-7; D may be TRBD1 or TRBD2 (5 bases each). V lost 2 bases to trimming and J lost 6 bases, with 11 bases between them. The length of the CDR3 is 13 residues. Germline values: CDR1 KGHSH, CDR2 LQKENI. This chain's CDR3 is CASSPMGEREQYF. In nucleotides, the CDR3 is TGTGCCAGCTCACCAATGGGGGAGCGCGAGCAGTACTTC.

The sample holds a few counts of this clonotype. The chain links TRBV7-2 to TRBJ1-2; possibly TRBD1 for D (6 bases). CDR1 is SGHTA, CDR2 FQGNSA, per germline. CDR3 length: 15 amino acids. V was cut by 3 bases and J by 7 bases, with 18 bases left in between. The CDR3 nucleotides read TGTGCCAGCAGCTTTCCTGCCGGGGGGCTGGGTGGCTACACCTTC. This translates into CASSFPAGGLGGYTF.

In its sample, this clonotype was seen a few times. The chain has TRBV28 and TRBJ1-1; TRBD1 agrees at 9 bases. Per the germline V gene, CDR1 is MDHEN and CDR2 is SYDVKM. The V segment lost 6 bases and the J segment 3 bases; nucleotides outside the gene matches: 11. This CDR3 comprises 16 residues. The CDR3 bases are TGTGCCAGCAGGCGACCGGGACAGGGTTTAGACACTGAAGCTTTCTTT. Protein sequence: CASRRPGQGLDTEAFF.

This clonotype was seen only a few times. V usage is TRBV7-2 and J usage is TRBJ1-6; TRBD1 matches 10 bases. The V and J ends lost 4 bases and 10 bases, in that order; junction bases with no gene match: 4. The CDR3 is made up of 14 amino acids. Germline CDR1 and CDR2: SGHTA and FQGNSA. In DNA form, the CDR3 reads TGTGCCAGCAGCTCCCGACAGGGGGCCTCACCCCTCCACTTT. Translating it yields CASSSRQGASPLHF. Filled out from reference TRBV7-2 and TRBJ1-6, the complete variable domain reads GAGVSQSPSNKVTEKGKDVELRCDPISGHTALYWYRQSLGQGLEFLIYFQGNSAPDKSGLPSDRFSAERTGGSVSTLTIQRTQQEDSAVYLCASSSRQGASPLHFGNGTRLTVT.

This clonotype showed up many times. V and J are TRBV5-1 and TRBJ2-7; D may be TRBD2 (5 bases). Germline loops: CDR1 SGHRS, CDR2 YFSETQ. The CDR3 is made up of 14 amino acids. The V end was cut by 4 bases, the J end by 1 base, with 12 bases between. The CDR3 region is CASSPYRLSYEQYF. The CDR3 DNA is TGCGCCAGCAGCCCGTACCGACTATCCTACGAGCAGTACTTC.

This clonotype came up many times. This chain uses TRBV20-1 with TRBJ2-1; 7 bases fit TRBD1. Germline CDR1 DFQATT, CDR2 SNEGSKA (reference sequence). The length of the CDR3 is 14 residues. Trimming at V came to 5 bases and at J to 2 bases, leaving 6 bases not matched to a gene. The chain's CDR3 is CSAAQGSPYNEQFF. The CDR3 DNA follows: TGCAGTGCTGCACAGGGGTCCCCCTACAATGAGCAGTTCTTC.

The genes are TRBV27 and TRBJ1-2; 7 positions agree with TRBD1. The germline CDR1 and CDR2 sequences are MNHEY and SMNVEV (reference sequence). This CDR3 has 14 residues. Trimming removed 5 bases from V and 8 bases from J; junction bases left unmatched: 11. CDR3 residues: CASSPTPRQGGYTF. In DNA form, the CDR3 reads TGTGCCAGCAGTCCGACCCCCAGACAGGGAGGCTACACCTTC.

This clonotype appeared a few times. The gene calls are TRBV4-3 and TRBJ2-2; TRBD2 agrees at 7 bases. With 0 bases clipped from V and 3 bases from J, the junction kept 4 bases outside the gene matches. CDR3 length: 16 amino acids. Germline V gene lookup returns CDR1 LGHNA and CDR2 YSLEER. The CDR3 sequence is CASSQDSRGYTGELFF. In nucleotides, the CDR3 is TGCGCCAGCAGCCAAGATTCGCGGGGGTACACCGGGGAGCTGTTTTTT.

The V gene is TRBV3-1, the J gene TRBJ2-7; 10 nucleotides line up with TRBD1. The CDR3 covers 15 residues. Germline CDR1 is LGHDT and CDR2 is YNNKEL (reference sequence). The trim removed 3 bases at V and 3 bases at J, leaving 5 bases unmatched. CDR3 sequence: CASSQGTGAIYEQYF. For the CDR3, the DNA is TGTGCCAGCAGCCAGGGGACAGGGGCGATCTACGAGCAGTACTTC.

This clonotype has only a few counts. CDR3 in amino acids: CASSPGGSQETQYF. The CDR3 region has the DNA TGCGCCAGCAGCCCCGGCGGCAGTCAAGAGACCCAGTACTTC. The chain recombines TRBV5-1 with TRBJ2-5; D not resolved. This CDR3 has 14 amino acids. CDR1 is SGHRS, CDR2 YFSETQ, per germline. With 4 bases removed from V and 2 bases from J, the gap between germline ends came to 12 bases.

The chain couples TRBV7-6 to TRBJ2-3; D call uncertain. This CDR3 comprises 12 residues. The germline gives CDR1 SGHVS, CDR2 FNYEAQ. The germline V and J ends were trimmed by 5 bases and 6 bases, with 9 bases remaining between them. CDR3 in DNA: TGTGCCAGCAGCCGTGCCCTGGATACGCAGTATTTT. This sequence encodes CASSRALDTQYF. Full variable domain (outside the CDR3, taken from reference TRBV7-6 and TRBJ2-3): GAGVSQSPRYKVTKRGQDVALRCDPISGHVSLYWYRQALGQGPEFLTYFNYEAQQDKSGLPNDRFSAERPEGSISTLTIQRTEQRDSAMYRCASSRALDTQYFGPGTRLTVL.

This clonotype occurred once. The chain carries TRBV3-1 and TRBJ2-1; 12 nucleotides line up with TRBD2. Germline-derived CDR1 and CDR2 are LGHDT and YNNKEL (reference sequence). Losses at the gene ends were 6 bases for V and 5 bases for J; bases not matched to a gene: 5. The CDR3 loop spans 15 amino acids. CDR3 region: CASSRTSGVHNEQFF. The CDR3 DNA sequence: TGTGCCAGCAGTCGGACTAGCGGGGTCCACAATGAGCAGTTCTTC.

J is TRBJ1-1 and V is TRBV12-3 or TRBV12-4; D remains ambiguous. CDR3 size: 15 residues. Trimming pared 6 bases from V and 2 bases from J, leaving 16 bases between. CDR3 DNA: TGTGCCAGCAGGCCGGGAGACCACCCTAACACTGAAGCTTTCTTT. Translating it yields CASRPGDHPNTEAFF.

This clonotype appeared a few times. The chain combines TRBV7-9 with TRBJ2-5; no clear D gene. There are 13 residues in the CDR3. Trimming cost V 7 bases and J 5 bases, with 14 bases left between them. CDR1 is SEHNR, CDR2 FQNEAQ, per germline (reference sequence). CDR3 nucleotides: TGTGCCAGCATACGACTCGCCGGGGAGACCCAGTACTTC. It is translated as CASIRLAGETQYF.

The chain has TRBV7-2 and TRBJ1-1, with D possibly matching TRBD1 (5 bases). The germline V and J ends were trimmed by 3 bases and 2 bases, with 10 bases remaining between them. The CDR3 spans 14 residues. Germline V gene data show CDR1 as SGHTA and CDR2 as FQGNSA. CDR3 DNA: TGTGCCAGCAGCTTGGGACCGGGAAACACTGAAGCTTTCTTT. Residues: CASSLGPGNTEAFF. Looking up the rest from reference TRBV7-2 and TRBJ1-1 gives the full variable domain: GAGVSQSPSNKVTEKGKDVELRCDPISGHTALYWYRQSLGQGLEFLIYFQGNSAPDKSGLPSDRFSAERTGGSVSTLTIQRTQQEDSAVYLCASSLGPGNTEAFFGQGTRLTVV.

This clonotype was picked up many times. The rearrangement joins TRBV11-2 to TRBJ2-5; TRBD1 or TRBD2 may be the D gene (5 bases each). Germline CDR1 reads SGHAT; CDR2 reads FQNNGV. V was cut by 1 base and J by 4 bases, with 13 bases left in between. This CDR3 comprises 15 residues. The CDR3 DNA sequence: TGTGCCAGCAGCTTAGGTTGGGACGGGGCAGAGACCCAGTACTTC. Protein sequence: CASSLGWDGAETQYF.

The V and J genes are TRBV4-1 and TRBJ2-2, with D unresolved. Germline V gene data show CDR1 as MGHRA and CDR2 as YSYEKL. CDR3 size: 15 residues. Trimming left V 0 bases short and J 6 bases short, with 11 bases between. The CDR3 DNA sequence: TGCGCCAGCAGCCAAGAGGTACGGGCCTCCGGGGAGCTGTTTTTT. As protein: CASSQEVRASGELFF.

V is TRBV20-1 and J is TRBJ1-3; no clear D. V lost 5 bases and J lost 4, with 9 bases in between. The germline V gene encodes CDR1 DFQATT and CDR2 SNEGSKA (reference sequence). The CDR3 consists of 12 residues. CDR3: CSAAGPGNTIYF. CDR3 coding DNA: TGCAGTGCTGCTGGGCCCGGAAACACCATATATTTT.

This clonotype turned up a few times. The chain carries TRBV11-2 and TRBJ2-1, with 7 nucleotides matching TRBD2. Germline V gene data show CDR1 as SGHAT and CDR2 as FQNNGV. The CDR3 consists of 15 residues. The V and J ends lost 5 bases and 2 bases, in that order; junction bases with no gene match: 6. CDR3 in amino acids: CASSPASGAYNEQFF. CDR3 sequence (DNA): TGTGCCAGCAGCCCCGCTAGCGGAGCCTACAATGAGCAGTTCTTC.

This clonotype was picked up many times. This rearrangement joins TRBV3-1 to TRBJ1-4, with D unclear. Germline CDR1 LGHDT, CDR2 YNNKEL (reference sequence). V lost 1 base, J lost 6 bases, and 9 bases lay in between. There are 14 residues in the CDR3. Here the CDR3 DNA reads TGTGCCAGCAGCCAAGGGAGGAAGGATGAAAAACTGTTTTTT. It codes for CASSQGRKDEKLFF.

Many counts were recorded for this clonotype. The chain uses TRBV7-2 and TRBJ2-1; D is uncertain. The CDR3 loop spans 15 amino acids. V was cut by 6 bases and J by 0 bases, with 12 bases left in between. Germline CDR1 SGHTA, CDR2 FQGNSA. The CDR3 is CASRRTQSSYNEQFF. The CDR3 region has the DNA TGTGCCAGCAGGAGGACGCAAAGCTCCTACAATGAGCAGTTCTTC.